Below, 15 T cell receptor beta chains from the same sample are listed, as sequenced in a study of shared clonotypes between healthy human individuals. Produced via immunoSEQ multiplex PCR; TCRdb's table is partial and in-frame only. This sample has roughly 530,000 clones, with 90% to 96% found just once. Source material: naive CD4+ T cells sorted from blood. As for subset: CD45RA+ positively selected. The source of these receptors is a young woman in good health.

The CDR3 nucleotides are TGTGCCAGCAGCAAGCCGGGACGAATGAGAGATACGCAGTATTTT. Translation: CASSKPGRMRDTQYF. This chain uses TRBV28 with TRBJ2-3; D tentatively fits TRBD1 or TRBD2 (5 bases each). The CDR3 runs to 15 residues. The V and J ends lost 6 bases and 5 bases respectively, with 18 bases between them. Germline values: CDR1 MDHEN, CDR2 SYDVKM.

The chain carries TRBV7-2 and TRBJ2-1, with a weak D call TRBD2 (6 bases). The CDR3 has 10 amino acids. Germline V gives CDR1 SGHTA, CDR2 FQGNSA. Trimming removed 5 bases from V and 15 bases from J, with 11 bases in between. The DNA for the CDR3 is TGTGCCAGCAGCGGGGAGGTACGGTTCTTC. Its protein is CASSGEVRFF.

This clone occurred once. V and J are TRBV28 and TRBJ2-7, with D tentatively TRBD1 (6 bases). Trimming left V 2 bases short and J 2 bases short, with 10 bases between. The CDR3 has 14 amino acids. CDR1 is MDHEN and CDR2 is SYDVKM in the germline V gene. CDR3 sequence: CASSLQGTTYEQYF. CDR3 nucleotide sequence: TGTGCCAGCAGTTTACAGGGGACAACCTACGAGCAGTACTTC.

The chain carries TRBV7-6 and TRBJ2-7; D remains unclear. Trimming removed 8 bases from V and 2 bases from J, with 1 base in between. The germline CDR1 and CDR2 sequences are SGHVS and FNYEAQ. The CDR3 consists of 9 residues. CDR3 amino acids: CASPYEQYF. The CDR3 DNA follows: TGTGCCAGCCCCTACGAGCAGTACTTC.

As to this clone: In the same sample, other DNA sequences code for this CDR3. The chain combines TRBV9 with TRBJ2-5; the D gene is possibly TRBD1 (5 bases). CDR1 is SGDLS, CDR2 YYNGEE, per germline. This CDR3 comprises 14 residues. V dropped 0 bases and J dropped 0 bases, with 6 bases sitting between them. This CDR3 reads CASSVGGYQETQYF. The CDR3 bases are TGTGCCAGCAGCGTAGGGGGCTACCAAGAGACCCAGTACTTC.

This clone was detected once. The chain has TRBV5-1 and TRBJ2-1; possibly TRBD2 for D (5 bases). CDR1 and CDR2 from the germline V gene are SGHRS and YFSETQ. This CDR3 region has 15 residues. Deletions cut 4 bases from V and 5 bases from J, with 16 bases between. CDR3 amino acids: CASSLRSTRNNEQFF. The CDR3 region has the DNA TGCGCCAGCAGCCTCCGCTCAACTAGGAACAATGAGCAGTTCTTC.

V is TRBV28 and J is TRBJ1-2; D perhaps matches TRBD1 (5 bases). The CDR3 sequence is 14 residues long. V was shortened by 7 bases and J by 0 bases, with 12 bases between the two germline ends. CDR1 MDHEN and CDR2 SYDVKM come from the germline V gene. CDR3: CASTGAGANYGYTF. The CDR3, as DNA: TGTGCCAGCACCGGGGCGGGGGCTAACTATGGCTACACCTTC.

The gene calls are TRBV7-6 and TRBJ2-1, with 10 bases identical to TRBD1. Trimming cost V 5 bases and J 6 bases; bases outside gene matches: 7. The CDR3 contains 15 residues. The germline CDR1 and CDR2 sequences are SGHVS and FNYEAQ. The CDR3 DNA reads TGTGCCAGCAGCGCCAGACAGGGGGCCCGCAATGAGCAGTTCTTC. It yields the protein CASSARQGARNEQFF. The full variable domain, in which reference TRBV7-6 and TRBJ2-1 provide the parts outside the CDR3, is GAGVSQSPRYKVTKRGQDVALRCDPISGHVSLYWYRQALGQGPEFLTYFNYEAQQDKSGLPNDRFSAERPEGSISTLTIQRTEQRDSAMYRCASSARQGARNEQFFGPGTRLTVL.

This chain uses TRBV5-1 with TRBJ2-1, with 9 bases identical to TRBD1. The germline V gene encodes CDR1 SGHRS and CDR2 YFSETQ. This CDR3 is 19 amino acids long. J gave up 1 base and V 4 bases, and 15 bases lay outside the gene matches. The CDR3 sequence: CASSANRGLLAKSYNEQFF. The CDR3 bases are TGCGCCAGCAGCGCGAACAGGGGGCTATTGGCCAAATCCTACAATGAGCAGTTCTTC.

This chain links TRBV11-2 with TRBJ2-7; 8 bases are shared with TRBD2. The CDR3 is 15 amino acids. Trimming cost V 1 base and J 6 bases; bases outside gene matches: 8. Germline V CDR1 and CDR2: SGHAT, FQNNGV. CDR3 loop: CASSLAPGLGVEQYF. CDR3 DNA: TGTGCCAGCAGCTTAGCCCCGGGACTAGGAGTCGAGCAGTACTTC.

This clone was recorded only once. The chain couples TRBV5-1 to TRBJ2-1; 8 bases are shared with TRBD2. The germline V gene has CDR1 SGHRS and CDR2 YFSETQ. V was clipped by 4 bases and J by 7 bases; unmatched bases: 13. The CDR3 extends over 16 amino acids. The chain's CDR3 is CASSGTGTRITNEQFF. In nucleotides, the CDR3 is TGCGCCAGCAGCGGAACCGGGACTAGAATCACGAATGAGCAGTTCTTC.

The rearrangement uses TRBV5-1 and TRBJ1-5; possibly TRBD1 for D (5 bases). The germline V gene has CDR1 SGHRS and CDR2 YFSETQ. The CDR3 loop spans 13 amino acids. V lost 3 bases to trimming and J lost 8 bases, with 12 bases between them. CDR3 DNA: TGCGCCAGCAGCTCCTACTGGGGGGAGCCCCAGCATTTT. Protein product: CASSSYWGEPQHF.

As for this clone: Different DNA sequences within this sample yield the same CDR3. The rearrangement links TRBV20-1 to TRBJ2-7; perhaps D is TRBD1 or TRBD2 (5 bases each). V was pared by 3 bases and J by 5 bases, with 5 bases between. The germline gives CDR1 DFQATT, CDR2 SNEGSKA (reference sequence). The CDR3 consists of 10 residues. CDR3 amino acids: CSARGDEQYF. CDR3 DNA sequence: TGCAGTGCTAGGGGGGACGAGCAGTACTTC.

The rearrangement joins TRBV19 to TRBJ2-7; tentatively, D is TRBD2 (6 bases). Germline V gene data show CDR1 as LNHDA and CDR2 as SQIVND (reference sequence). Trimming pared 1 base from V and 2 bases from J, leaving 12 bases between. This CDR3 has 15 residues. As DNA, the CDR3 is TGTGCCAGTAGTATAGCCGAGGGAGGACCCTACGAGCAGTACTTC. This translates into CASSIAEGGPYEQYF. The whole variable domain, remainder taken from reference TRBV19 and TRBJ2-7, is DGGITQSPKYLFRKEGQNVTLSCEQNLNHDAMYWYRQDPGQGLRLIYYSQIVNDFQKGDIAEGYSVSREKKESFPLTVTSAQKNPTAFYLCASSIAEGGPYEQYFGPGTRLTVT.

The CDR3 sequence is CASGEGQGSYEQYF. For the CDR3, the DNA is TGTGCCAGCGGCGAGGGACAGGGGTCCTACGAGCAGTACTTC. The chain couples TRBV28 to TRBJ2-5; TRBD1 matches at 10 bases. The end of the DNA fits TRBJ2-7 better, so the J call may be wrong. The CDR3 length is 14 residues. Germline V gives CDR1 MDHEN, CDR2 SYDVKM.